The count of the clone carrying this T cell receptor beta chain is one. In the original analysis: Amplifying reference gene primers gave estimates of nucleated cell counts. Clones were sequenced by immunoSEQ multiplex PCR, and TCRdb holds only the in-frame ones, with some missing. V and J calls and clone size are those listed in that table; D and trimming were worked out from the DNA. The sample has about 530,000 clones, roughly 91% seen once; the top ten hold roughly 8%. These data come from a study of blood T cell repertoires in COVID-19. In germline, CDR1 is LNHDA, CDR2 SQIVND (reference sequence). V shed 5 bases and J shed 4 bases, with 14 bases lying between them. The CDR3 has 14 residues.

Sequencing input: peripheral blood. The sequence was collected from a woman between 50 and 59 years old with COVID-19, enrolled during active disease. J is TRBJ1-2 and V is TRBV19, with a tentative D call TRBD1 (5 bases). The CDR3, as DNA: TGTGCCAGTAGTTACCAGGGCTTGGGCTATGGCTACACCTTC. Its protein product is CASSYQGLGYGYTF.